The 5 T cell receptor beta chains in this list originate from one sample, sequenced in a study of blood T cell repertoires in COVID-19 (dated by TCRdb to the early 2020s). The library was prepared using the immunoSEQ multiplex PCR assay. Held by TCRdb, this immuneACCESS table contains in-frame sequences only and omits some clones. Under half of the omission traces to an unresolved V gene where checked; the cause of the rest is unknown. The sample profile shows around 170,000 clones; 90% of them were found once. The ten biggest clones cover around 0.5% of the sample. Material: peripheral blood. The receptors originated from a man in his fifties with acute or convalescent COVID-19.

The rearrangement links TRBV7-9 to TRBJ1-2; the D gene is possibly TRBD1 (6 bases). The V end lost 5 bases, the J end lost 0 bases, and 13 bases lay between the germline ends. The CDR3 contains 15 residues. Germline V gene lookup returns CDR1 SEHNR and CDR2 FQNEAQ (reference sequence). The CDR3: CASSRKGGANYGYTF. CDR3 nucleotide sequence: TGTGCCAGCAGCCGAAAGGGGGGGGCTAACTATGGCTACACCTTC.

The V gene is TRBV28, the J gene TRBJ1-6; no clear D. Germline V gene data show CDR1 as MDHEN and CDR2 as SYDVKM. Trimming took 8 bases from V and 6 from J, leaving 14 bases between them. The CDR3 has 14 residues. CDR3 in DNA: TGTGCCAGCCATTTGGGCCAATTTAATTCACCCCTCCACTTT. Its protein product is CASHLGQFNSPLHF.

The chain joins TRBV18 to TRBJ2-1, with 9 positions matching TRBD1. Germline V gene sequence: CDR1 KGHSH, CDR2 LQKENI. V lost 6 bases to trimming and J lost 6 bases; unmatched junction nucleotides: 18. The CDR3 runs 18 residues. CDR3 sequence (DNA): TGTGCCAGCTCCCGCACCGCCCCCTTCGGGACAGGGTCCAATGAGCAGTTCTTC. Encoded protein: CASSRTAPFGTGSNEQFF.

The CDR3 protein is CASSAGGLNTGELFF. CDR3 in DNA: TGTGCCAGCAGTGCCGGGGGGCTTAACACCGGGGAGCTGTTTTTT. The chain recombines TRBV2 with TRBJ2-2; weak D call: TRBD2 (7 bases). Trimming took off 4 bases at V and 2 bases at J, with 11 bases between the two ends. Per the germline V gene, CDR1 is SNHLY and CDR2 is FYNNEI. The CDR3 spans 15 residues. Full variable domain (remainder filled in from reference TRBV2 and TRBJ2-2): EPEVTQTPSHQVTQMGQEVILRCVPISNHLYFYWYRQILGQKVEFLVSFYNNEISEKSEIFDDQFSVERPDGSNFTLKIRSTKLEDSAMYFCASSAGGLNTGELFFGEGSRLTVL.

The V call is TRBV19, the J call TRBJ2-7; 9 positions agree with TRBD2. V was pared by 1 base and J by 4 bases, with 5 bases of the junction left unmatched. Germline V gene sequence: CDR1 LNHDA, CDR2 SQIVND (reference sequence). The CDR3 loop spans 15 amino acids. The CDR3 region has the DNA TGTGCCAGTAGTATAGCTGGGCTAGCGGGATACGAGCAGTACTTC. Translation gives CASSIAGLAGYEQYF.